This is a list of T cell receptor beta chains from one sample in a study of blood T cell repertoires in COVID-19. The assay was immunoSEQ multiplex PCR, and TCRdb's table has in-frame clones only and misses some. The profile shows 100,000 to 150,000 clones, about four fifths of them singletons. Sequencing input: peripheral blood. Receptors originate from a middle-aged man with active or convalescent COVID-19. Both conserved end residues are part of each CDR3. The D gene is left open where the match is weak. Clone size is stated in some rows and not others, as once, few, many or a class when expanded.

>TRBV19|TRBD1|NA|TRBJ1-3
TGTGCCAGTGCGCCCGGGACAGGCCCTGGAAACACCATATATTTT
CASAPGTGPGNTIYF
>TRBV10-3|TRBD1|few|TRBJ1-5
TGTGCCATCAGTGAAGAGACAGGGGATCAGCCCCAGCATTTT
CAISEETGDQPQHF
>TRBV6-4|TRBD1|NA|TRBJ1-5
TGTGCCAGCAGTGACCTGCCGACAGGGCTCAATCAGCCCCAGCATTTT
CASSDLPTGLNQPQHF
>TRBV4-2|TRBD2|NA|TRBJ2-1
TGTGCCAGCAGCCATCCGACGGAACTAGCGGGAGTAAATGAGCAGTTCTTC
CASSHPTELAGVNEQFF
>TRBV30|NA|NA|TRBJ1-5
TGTGCCTGGAGTGTCGCAGGTAACAATCAGCCCCAGCATTTT
CAWSVAGNNQPQHF
>TRBV18|NA|NA|TRBJ2-7
TGTGCCAGCTCATTCGGCAGGGACGAGCAGTACTTC
CASSFGRDEQYF
>TRBV10-3|TRBD1|NA|TRBJ2-7
TGTGCCATCAGTGAGTCCCCGACAGGGGGATTCGAGCAGTACTTC
CAISESPTGGFEQYF
>TRBV10-2|TRBD2|NA|TRBJ2-1
TGCGCCAGCAGTGTTCGGCCGGCCGGGACTAGCGGGGTTGAGCAGTTCTTC
CASSVRPAGTSGVEQFF
>TRBV6-6|TRBD1|NA|TRBJ1-2
TGTGCCAGCAGTTACGCCGGACAGGGCTATGGCTACACCTTC
CASSYAGQGYGYTF
>TRBV3-1/TRBV3-2|TRBD2|NA|TRBJ2-1
TGTGCCAGCGGGAGGGTTCCCAATGAGCAGTTCTTC
CASGRVPNEQFF
>TRBV6-2/TRBV6-3|TRBD1|NA|TRBJ1-5
TGTGCCAGCAGCTCAGACAGGGGGAATCAGCCCCAGCATTTT
CASSSDRGNQPQHF
>TRBV3-1/TRBV3-2|TRBD1|once|TRBJ2-1
TGTGCCAGCAGCCAAGGGATAGGGACAGGGATGAGTGAGCAGTTCTTC
CASSQGIGTGMSEQFF
>TRBV15|NA|NA|TRBJ1-4
TGTGCCACCAGCAGAATAGACAGGCTGCCTGAGGGGGAAAAACTGTTTTTT
CATSRIDRLPEGEKLFF